This T cell receptor beta chain emerged from a study of T cell changes during pregnancy in multiple sclerosis. Assay used: immunoSEQ multiplex PCR; TCRdb lists only in-frame clones, some missing. The table includes tens of thousands of clones, approximately 92% detected once. CDR3 length: 17 residues. CDR1 and CDR2 from the germline V gene are SGHRS and YFSETQ. Losses at the gene ends were 0 bases for V and 0 bases for J; bases not matched to a gene: 6. This clone was observed once. The sample in question was peripheral blood, obtained in the first trimester of pregnancy. This TCR derives from a female donor with multiple sclerosis, enrolled in a pregnancy study. The rearrangement joins TRBV5-1 to TRBJ1-3; 7 bases are a match to TRBD1. The CDR3 loop reads CASSLAEPGGSGNTIYF. As DNA, the CDR3 is TGCGCCAGCAGCTTGGCCGAACCAGGGGGCTCTGGAAACACCATATATTTT.